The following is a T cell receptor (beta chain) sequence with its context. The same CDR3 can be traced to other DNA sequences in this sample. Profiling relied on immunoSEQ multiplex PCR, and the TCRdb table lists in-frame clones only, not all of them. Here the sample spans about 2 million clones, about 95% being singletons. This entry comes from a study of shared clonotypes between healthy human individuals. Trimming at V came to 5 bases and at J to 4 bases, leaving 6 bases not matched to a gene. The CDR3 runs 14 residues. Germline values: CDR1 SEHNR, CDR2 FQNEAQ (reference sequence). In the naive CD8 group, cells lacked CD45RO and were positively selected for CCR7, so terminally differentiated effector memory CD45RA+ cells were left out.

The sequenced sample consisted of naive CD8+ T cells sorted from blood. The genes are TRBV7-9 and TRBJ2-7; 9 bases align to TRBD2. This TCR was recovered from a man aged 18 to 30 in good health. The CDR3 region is CASSPLAGPYEQYF. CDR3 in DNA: TGTGCCAGCAGCCCGCTAGCGGGGCCATACGAGCAGTACTTC.